This T cell receptor (beta chain) was identified during a study of cytomegalovirus exposure and HLA in healthy donors (TCRdb year 2017). A note on the overall study: A later analysis indicated that the roughly 120 validation repertoires were generated on the platform also employed for the 600 to 750 repertoires of the first cohort. The aim of the study was to test whether cataloging public T cell receptors could identify signatures of past pathogen exposure. Along with the roughly 670-subject first cohort, a separate validation cohort of more than 90 different subjects was used. The study combined high-throughput TCR immunosequencing, statistical association of individual TCRs with disease status, and machine learning to predict cytomegalovirus infection status.

Paper-wide results and their limitations: The classifier was reported to diagnose cytomegalovirus status with high specificity and sensitivity in both the original cohort and the validation cohort. Of the cluster scores, roughly 95% were above 0 in a later analysis, which found that TCRs clustered in the first cohort also tended to co-occur in the roughly 130 validation repertoires. A later analysis lacked HLA typing for the validation cohort, so it scored co-occurrence in that cohort across all 120 repertoires. Most TCR sequences were seen in very few donors, while some public TCRs were found in many individuals. In vitro tests confirmed that three of the cytomegalovirus-associated TCR beta chains recognize cytomegalovirus antigens. A total of roughly 160 TCR beta chains were listed by the study as associated with cytomegalovirus. The authors suggested that the approach could potentially be extended to other disease states and immunological phenotypes.

In the germline V gene (reference sequence), CDR1 corresponds to LNHDA and CDR2 to SQIVND. Cut back by 5 bases and 1 base, the V and J ends lie 14 bases apart. From its cysteine to its phenylalanine, the CDR3 spans 15 amino acids. Only the CDR3 part of the read is kept: 45 bases, read in frame from the first base. Regarding this clone: It lacks a known antigen. Per-base qualities were not stored, and no clone one base away is much larger.

The donors belonged to the validation cohort of 120 subjects, which was separate from the approximately 680-subject first cohort. Libraries were made using the immunoSEQ multiplex PCR assay. As for the authors' bioinformatics: A statistical classification framework was built for diagnosing cytomegalovirus status from the catalog of TCR beta chain sequences. Drawn from immuneACCESS, this table holds only the in-frame rearrangements with V and J called that TCRdb kept. Clones are partly lost; checked studies trace under half to an unresolved V gene and leave the rest unexplained. V, J and clone size derive from that table, while D and trimming were established from the DNA sequence. This sample is represented by fewer than 200,000 clones; 86% of them were singletons. Of the sample, 5.7% falls within the top ten clones.

This TCR derives from a woman younger than 45 in good health and CMV-seronegative. The sample consisted of PBMCs. This sequence uses TRBV19 and TRBJ1-1; 5 matching bases give a weak D call of TRBD1. This receptor carries the CDR3 CASSSRSRGNTEAFF. The nucleotide sequence is TGTGCCAGTAGTTCGAGATCGAGGGGGAACACTGAAGCTTTCTTT.